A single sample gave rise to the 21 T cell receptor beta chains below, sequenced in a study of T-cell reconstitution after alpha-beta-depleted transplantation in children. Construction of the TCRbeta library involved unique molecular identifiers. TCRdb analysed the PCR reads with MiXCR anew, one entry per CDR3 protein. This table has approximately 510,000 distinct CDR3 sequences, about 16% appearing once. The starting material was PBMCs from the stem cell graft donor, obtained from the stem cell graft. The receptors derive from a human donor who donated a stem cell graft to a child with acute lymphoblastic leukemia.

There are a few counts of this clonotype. The CDR3 here is CASSLAFQGRGLNEQFF. The CDR3 DNA sequence: TGCGCCAGCAGCTTGGCTTTCCAGGGTAGGGGGTTGAATGAGCAGTTCTTC. The gene calls are TRBV5-1 and TRBJ2-1, with D possibly matching TRBD1 (6 bases). Germline CDR1 SGHRS, CDR2 YFSETQ. This CDR3 region has 17 residues. V shed 0 bases and J shed 7 bases, with 20 bases lying between them. The full variable domain, in which reference TRBV5-1 and TRBJ2-1 provide the parts outside the CDR3, is KAGVTQTPRYLIKTRGQQVTLSCSPISGHRSVSWYQQTPGQGLQFLFEYFSETQRNKGNFPGRFSGRQFSNSRSEMNVSTLELGDSALYLCASSLAFQGRGLNEQFFGPGTRLTVL.

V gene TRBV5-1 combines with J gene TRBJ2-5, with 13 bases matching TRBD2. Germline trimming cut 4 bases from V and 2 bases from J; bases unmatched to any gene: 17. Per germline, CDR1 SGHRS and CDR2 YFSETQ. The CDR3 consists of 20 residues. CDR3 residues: CASSRRLAGGRRGSQETQYF. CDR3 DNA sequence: TGCGCCAGCAGCAGAAGACTAGCGGGAGGAAGAAGGGGGTCACAAGAGACCCAGTACTTC.

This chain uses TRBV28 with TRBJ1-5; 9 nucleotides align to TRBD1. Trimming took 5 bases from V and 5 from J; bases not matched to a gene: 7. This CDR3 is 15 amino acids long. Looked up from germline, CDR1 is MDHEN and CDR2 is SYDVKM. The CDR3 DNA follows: TGTGCCAGCAGTCTTCCGGGACAGGGCGATCAGCCCCAGCATTTT. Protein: CASSLPGQGDQPQHF.

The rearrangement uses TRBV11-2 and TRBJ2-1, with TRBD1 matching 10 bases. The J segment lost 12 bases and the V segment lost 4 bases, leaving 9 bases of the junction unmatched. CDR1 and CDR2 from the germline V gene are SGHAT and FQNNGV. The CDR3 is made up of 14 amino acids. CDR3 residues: CASSSGTGDTGQFF. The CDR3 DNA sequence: TGTGCCAGCAGCTCCGGGACAGGGGATACGGGGCAGTTCTTC. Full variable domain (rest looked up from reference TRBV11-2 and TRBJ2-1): EAGVAQSPRYKIIEKRQSVAFWCNPISGHATLYWYQQILGQGPKLLIQFQNNGVVDDSQLPKDRFSAERLKGVDSTLKIQPAKLEDSAVYLCASSSGTGDTGQFFGPGTRLTVL.

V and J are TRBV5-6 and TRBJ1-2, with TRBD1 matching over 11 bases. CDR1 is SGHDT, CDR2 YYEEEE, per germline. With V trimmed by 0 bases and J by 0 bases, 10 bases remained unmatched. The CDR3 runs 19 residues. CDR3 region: CASSLGTGGYGRANYGYTF. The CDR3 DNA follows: TGTGCCAGCAGCTTGGGGACAGGGGGCTATGGCCGGGCTAACTATGGCTACACCTTC.

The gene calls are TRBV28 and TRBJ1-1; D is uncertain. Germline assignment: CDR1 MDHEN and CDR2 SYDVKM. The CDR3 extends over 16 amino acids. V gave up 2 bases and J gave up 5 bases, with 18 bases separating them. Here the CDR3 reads CASSLPGRGSETEAFF. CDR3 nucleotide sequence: TGTGCCAGCAGTTTACCCGGGCGGGGTTCGGAGACTGAAGCTTTCTTT.

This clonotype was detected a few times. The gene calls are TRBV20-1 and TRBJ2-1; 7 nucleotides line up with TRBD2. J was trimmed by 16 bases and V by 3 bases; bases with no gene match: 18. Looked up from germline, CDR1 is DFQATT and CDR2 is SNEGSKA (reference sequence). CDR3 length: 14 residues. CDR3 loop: CSASPPAGRLIPFF. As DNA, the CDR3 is TGCAGTGCTAGCCCCCCCGCCGGGAGGCTAATCCCATTCTTC.

The CDR3 is CSARVKTYNEQFF. The CDR3 nucleotides are TGCAGTGCCAGGGTCAAAACCTACAATGAGCAGTTCTTC. The chain carries TRBV20-1 and TRBJ2-1; D is perhaps TRBD1 (5 bases). Germline V gene data show CDR1 as DFQATT and CDR2 as SNEGSKA (reference sequence). This CDR3 is built from 13 residues. V dropped 6 bases and J dropped 2 bases, with 11 bases sitting between them.

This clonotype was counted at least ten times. The CDR3 protein is CASSWDGTYEQYF. The CDR3 bases are TGCGCCAGCAGCTGGGACGGTACCTACGAGCAGTACTTC. The rearrangement uses TRBV5-1 and TRBJ2-7; D may correspond to TRBD1 or TRBD2 (5 bases each). The ends were cut back, 3 bases at V and 2 bases at J, with 9 bases in the middle. Per germline, CDR1 SGHRS and CDR2 YFSETQ. The CDR3 has 13 residues.

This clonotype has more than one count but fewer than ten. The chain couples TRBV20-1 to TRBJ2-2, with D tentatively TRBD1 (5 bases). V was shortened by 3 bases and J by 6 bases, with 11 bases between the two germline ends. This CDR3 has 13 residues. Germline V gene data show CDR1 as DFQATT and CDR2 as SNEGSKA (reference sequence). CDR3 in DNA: TGCAGTGCTAGCAGGGTTAACGCCGGGGAGCTGTTTTTT. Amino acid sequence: CSASRVNAGELFF.

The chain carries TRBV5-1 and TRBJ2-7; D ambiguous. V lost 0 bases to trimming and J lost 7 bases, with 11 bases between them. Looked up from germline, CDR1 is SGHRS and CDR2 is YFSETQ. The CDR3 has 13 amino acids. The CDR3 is CASSLVTPGEQYF. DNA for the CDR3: TGCGCCAGCAGCTTGGTGACGCCAGGAGAGCAGTACTTC. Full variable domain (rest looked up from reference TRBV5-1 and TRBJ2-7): KAGVTQTPRYLIKTRGQQVTLSCSPISGHRSVSWYQQTPGQGLQFLFEYFSETQRNKGNFPGRFSGRQFSNSRSEMNVSTLELGDSALYLCASSLVTPGEQYFGPGTRLTVT.

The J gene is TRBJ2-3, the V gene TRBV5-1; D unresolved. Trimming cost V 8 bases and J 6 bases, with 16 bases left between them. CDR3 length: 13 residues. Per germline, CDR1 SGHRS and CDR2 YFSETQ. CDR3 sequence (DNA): TGCGCCAGTTCGGACCCCCGGCGGGATACGCAGTATTTT. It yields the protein CASSDPRRDTQYF.

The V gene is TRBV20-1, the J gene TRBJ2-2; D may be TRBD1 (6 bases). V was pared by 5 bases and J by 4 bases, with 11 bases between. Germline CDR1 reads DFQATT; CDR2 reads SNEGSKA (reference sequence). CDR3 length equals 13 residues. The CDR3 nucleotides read TGCAGTGCTTCCGGACAGATCACCGGGGAGCTGTTTTTT. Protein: CSASGQITGELFF.

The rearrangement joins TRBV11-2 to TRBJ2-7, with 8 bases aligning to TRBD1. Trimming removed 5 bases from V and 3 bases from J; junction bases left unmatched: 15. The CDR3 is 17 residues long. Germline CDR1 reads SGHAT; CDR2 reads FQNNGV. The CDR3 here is CASSRLHGQGTFYEQYF. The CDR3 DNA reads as TGTGCCAGCAGCCGGCTACACGGACAGGGCACGTTCTACGAGCAGTACTTC.

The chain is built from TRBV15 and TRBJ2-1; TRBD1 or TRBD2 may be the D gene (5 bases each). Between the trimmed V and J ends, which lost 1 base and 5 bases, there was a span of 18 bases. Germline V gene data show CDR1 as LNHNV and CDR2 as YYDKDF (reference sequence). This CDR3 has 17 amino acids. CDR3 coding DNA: TGTGCCACCAGCAGAGGAGGGGTCGGGCTTATTGACAATGAGCAGTTCTTC. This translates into CATSRGGVGLIDNEQFF.

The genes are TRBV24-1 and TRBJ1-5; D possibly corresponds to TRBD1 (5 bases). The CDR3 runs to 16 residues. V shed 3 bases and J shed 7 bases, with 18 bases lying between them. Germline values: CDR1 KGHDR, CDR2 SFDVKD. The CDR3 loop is CATSDGMQGGGQPQHF. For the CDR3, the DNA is TGTGCCACCAGTGATGGGATGCAGGGAGGAGGCCAGCCCCAGCATTTT.

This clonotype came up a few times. In DNA, the CDR3 is TGCGCCAGCAGCTTGGAGGGGCCCGCCTACGAGCAGTACTTC. Translating gives CASSLEGPAYEQYF. V and J are TRBV5-1 and TRBJ2-7; weak D call: TRBD1 (5 bases). V was pared by 0 bases and J by 2 bases, with 9 bases between. Germline V lookup: CDR1 SGHRS, CDR2 YFSETQ. The length of the CDR3 is 14 residues.

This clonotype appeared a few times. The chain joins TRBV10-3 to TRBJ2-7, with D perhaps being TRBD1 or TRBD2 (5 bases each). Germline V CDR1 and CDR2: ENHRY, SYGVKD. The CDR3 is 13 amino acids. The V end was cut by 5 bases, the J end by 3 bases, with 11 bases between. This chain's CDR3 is CAISPGPRYEQYF. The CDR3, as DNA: TGTGCCATCAGTCCGGGACCCCGCTACGAGCAGTACTTC.

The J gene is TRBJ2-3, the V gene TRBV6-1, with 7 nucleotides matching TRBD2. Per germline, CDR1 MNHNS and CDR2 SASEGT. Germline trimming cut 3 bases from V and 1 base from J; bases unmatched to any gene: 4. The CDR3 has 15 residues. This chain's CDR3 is CASSDWAGGTDTQYF. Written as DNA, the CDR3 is TGTGCCAGCAGTGATTGGGCGGGAGGCACAGATACGCAGTATTTT.

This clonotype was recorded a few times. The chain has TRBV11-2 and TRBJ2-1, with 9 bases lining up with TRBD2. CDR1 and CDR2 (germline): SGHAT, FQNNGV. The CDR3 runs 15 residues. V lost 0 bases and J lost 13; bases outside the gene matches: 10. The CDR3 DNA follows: TGTGCCAGCAGCTTAGACTTGACTAGCGGAGGACTTCAGTTCTTC. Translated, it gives CASSLDLTSGGLQFF.

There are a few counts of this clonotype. CDR3 protein: CASSLSTGVGEQYF. CDR3 DNA sequence: TGTGCCAGCAGCCTTTCGACGGGAGTCGGCGAGCAGTACTTC. The rearrangement uses TRBV7-9 and TRBJ2-7, with D tentatively TRBD2 (6 bases). Trimming cost V 5 bases and J 6 bases, with 17 bases left between them. The germline CDR1 and CDR2 sequences are SEHNR and FQNEAQ (reference sequence). This CDR3 comprises 14 residues.